This T cell receptor beta chain emerged from a study of T cell responses to AZD1222 COVID-19 vaccine. Broader study findings: AZD1222 recipients seropositive at baseline numbered only 6 or 7. There were repertoire samples only from the period after the peak T cell response. The donors showed a predominance of white British ancestry and of females, with possible underestimation of clonal diversity. The study found Spike-specific TCR breadth and depth rose after two AZD1222 doses.

Comments on this clone: As yet, its antigen is unknown.

This CDR3 is built from 15 residues. Germline loops: CDR1 SGDLS, CDR2 YYNGEE. J lost 0 bases, V lost 4 bases, and 4 bases had no gene match. The protocol was immunoSEQ multiplex PCR, while the TCRdb copy is restricted to in-frame clones and leaves out a portion. The sample shows 150,000 or so clones, roughly nine tenths of them seen only once. This receptor was identified in an adult in good health. The specimen was peripheral blood, collected on day 0 of AZD1222 vaccination. The chain recombines TRBV9 with TRBJ2-1; 7 bases align to TRBD2. The CDR3 DNA reads TGTGCCAGCAGCCAGGGAGGGAACTCCTACAATGAGCAGTTCTTC. Protein: CASSQGGNSYNEQFF.